This T cell receptor beta chain was retrieved from a study of human T cells and chemical hapten exposure. This clonotype was detected only a few times. As for time point: patch test 3, about 24 weeks after DPC sensitization. Treatment denoted: therapeutic diphenylcyclopropenone sensitization with weekly scalp DPC. The total RNA was obtained from whole blood that was not fractionated. The CDR3 covers 12 residues. In the library, unique molecular identifiers were attached to individual cDNA molecules. Each CDR3 protein is one row after TCRdb ran MiXCR on the RACE reads. Among under 200,000 distinct CDR3 sequences listed, around a quarter were seen once.

The starting material was whole blood, obtained in connection with sensitization to the hapten diphenylcyclopropenone (DPC). The receptor was isolated from a woman between 18 and 30 years old with alopecia areata. Some clones in this sample may be carry-over from other donors' samples. The rearrangement uses TRBV21-1 and TRBJ1-2; no check of the table's D call, TRBD1, against the DNA was made. TRBV21-1 is shown as a pseudogene. CDR3 in DNA: TGTGCCAGCATCCGGGGGGGGATCGGCTACACCTTC. As protein: CASIRGGIGYTF.